The 21 T cell receptor beta chains presented below share a single source sample, sequenced in a study of response to subunit inactivated influenza vaccine. MiXCR, applied by TCRdb to the RT-PCR reads, yields one record per CDR3 protein. The sample lists 450,000 to 550,000 distinct CDR3 sequences; less than 30% were seen once. The source material was CD4+ T cells sorted from PBMCs, sampled roughly 5 days after vaccination. Receptor source: a man in his forties or fifties who received an inactivated influenza vaccine.

The chain employs TRBV5-1 and TRBJ2-2; 9 nucleotides align to TRBD1. There are 13 residues in the CDR3. V lost 10 bases to trimming and J lost 3 bases; unmatched junction nucleotides: 4. Germline CDR1 is SGHRS and CDR2 is YFSETQ. The CDR3 reads CAGRDRDTGELFF. The CDR3 DNA reads as TGCGCCGGCCGGGACAGGGACACCGGGGAGCTGTTTTTT.

The CDR3 bases are TGTGCCAGCAGCGCCGGACTAGCGGGACGCAATGAGCAGTTCTTC. Amino acid sequence: CASSAGLAGRNEQFF. The chain couples TRBV7-3 to TRBJ2-1; 12 nucleotides line up with TRBD2. Germline V gives CDR1 SGHTA, CDR2 FQGTGA. V lost 5 bases and J lost 6; bases outside the gene matches: 5. The CDR3 is made up of 15 amino acids.

The J gene is TRBJ2-2, the V gene TRBV20-1, with 7 bases aligning to TRBD1. J gave up 1 base and V 5 bases, and 4 bases lay outside the gene matches. Germline CDR1 DFQATT, CDR2 SNEGSKA (reference sequence). This CDR3 has 14 residues. CDR3 coding DNA: TGCAGTGCTCCAAGACAGGGGAACACCGGGGAGCTGTTTTTT. Its translation is CSAPRQGNTGELFF.

The V call is TRBV4-3, the J call TRBJ2-1; 11 nucleotides line up with TRBD2. This CDR3 has 15 residues. The germline V gene encodes CDR1 LGHNA and CDR2 YSLEER. V shed 4 bases and J 5 bases; nucleotides not matched to a gene: 4. CDR3 DNA: TGCGCCAGCAGCCGGGGGGGACTAGCGGACAATGAGCAGTTCTTC. Translated: CASSRGGLADNEQFF.

This chain joins TRBV3-1 and TRBJ2-1, with TRBD2 matching over 15 bases. The CDR3 has 15 residues. V lost 5 bases to trimming and J lost 8 bases; unmatched junction nucleotides: 4. Germline CDR1 is LGHDT and CDR2 is YNNKEL (reference sequence). As DNA, the CDR3 is TGTGCCAGCAGCAAAGGGACTAGCGGGAGGTATGAGCAGTTCTTC. Residues: CASSKGTSGRYEQFF.

The V call is TRBV10-3, the J call TRBJ1-2; D might be TRBD1 (5 bases). This CDR3 contains 17 residues. Germline V CDR1 and CDR2: ENHRY, SYGVKD. V was shortened by 3 bases and J by 2 bases, with 19 bases between the two germline ends. DNA of the CDR3: TGTGCCATCAGTGACAAGAGGAAGGAGGGGTCCAACTATGGCTACACCTTC. It yields the protein CAISDKRKEGSNYGYTF.

This clonotype was seen a few times. The CDR3 DNA follows: TGTGCCAGCAGTTTATTGCGGAGCTCCTATAATTCACCCCTCCACTTT. Residues: CASSLLRSSYNSPLHF. The chain has TRBV28 and TRBJ1-6; D unresolved. This CDR3 is built from 16 residues. Germline assignment: CDR1 MDHEN and CDR2 SYDVKM. Trimming removed 1 base from V and 0 bases from J, with 7 bases in between.

This clonotype was seen once. The genes are TRBV10-3 and TRBJ2-2; D is undetermined. CDR3 length equals 15 residues. Germline V gene sequence: CDR1 ENHRY, CDR2 SYGVKD. Trimming cost V 4 bases and J 0 bases, with 9 bases left between them. CDR3 coding DNA: TGTGCCATCAGTGGGGCTTTTGCGAACACCGGGGAGCTGTTTTTT. It yields the protein CAISGAFANTGELFF.

This clonotype showed up just a few times. The J gene is TRBJ2-1, the V gene TRBV4-3; 12 bases match TRBD2. Per the germline V gene, CDR1 is LGHNA and CDR2 is YSLEER. The V segment lost 3 bases and the J segment 4 bases; nucleotides outside the gene matches: 4. The CDR3 contains 16 residues. The CDR3, as DNA: TGCGCCAGCAGCCATGGCGGACTAGCGGGGTACAATGAGCAGTTCTTC. Amino acids: CASSHGGLAGYNEQFF.

This chain uses TRBV20-1 with TRBJ1-1, with D tentatively TRBD1 (6 bases). V was pared by 1 base and J by 0 bases, with 9 bases between. Per the germline V gene, CDR1 is DFQATT and CDR2 is SNEGSKA (reference sequence). The CDR3 totals 14 residues. Here the CDR3 DNA reads TGCAGTGCTAGAGGAGGGGGGGTGAACACTGAAGCTTTCTTT. Translation gives CSARGGGVNTEAFF.

The chain uses TRBV29-1 and TRBJ2-3; the D gene could be TRBD1 or TRBD2 (5 bases each). This CDR3 contains 14 residues. The germline V gene encodes CDR1 SQVTM and CDR2 ANQGSEA. The V end was cut by 6 bases, the J end by 3 bases, with 16 bases between. The CDR3 loop is CSVKWGSRTDTQYF. As DNA, the CDR3 is TGCAGCGTAAAGTGGGGGTCACGGACAGATACGCAGTATTTT.

This clonotype was observed a handful of times. The rearrangement joins TRBV11-1 to TRBJ2-2; 8 positions match TRBD1. V dropped 6 bases and J dropped 5; count of bases not matched to a gene: 17. Germline CDR1 is SGHAT and CDR2 is FQDESV (reference sequence). This CDR3 region has 18 residues. Here the CDR3 DNA reads TGTGCCAGCAGAAAACCAAGACAGGGGATGGGATCTACCGGGGAGCTGTTTTTT. Translating gives CASRKPRQGMGSTGELFF. Full variable domain (rest looked up from reference TRBV11-1 and TRBJ2-2): EAEVAQSPRYKITEKSQAVAFWCDPISGHATLYWYRQILGQGPELLVQFQDESVVDDSQLPKDRFSAERLKGVDSTLKIQPAELGDSAMYLCASRKPRQGMGSTGELFFGEGSRLTVL.

The chain employs TRBV20-1 and TRBJ2-5; 11 bases fit TRBD2. Losses at the gene ends were 6 bases for V and 1 base for J; bases not matched to a gene: 4. Germline V gene sequence: CDR1 DFQATT, CDR2 SNEGSKA (reference sequence). The CDR3 is 14 amino acids. In DNA form, the CDR3 reads TGCAGTGCCCAGGGACTAGCGGCCCAAGAGACCCAGTACTTC. Protein sequence: CSAQGLAAQETQYF.

The table lists this clonotype with a few counts. Here the CDR3 reads CASTQRSGANEKLFF. The DNA for the CDR3 is TGTGCCAGCACCCAGAGGTCCGGGGCCAATGAAAAACTGTTTTTT. The chain employs TRBV12-3 or TRBV12-4 and TRBJ1-4, with D perhaps matching TRBD1 (5 bases). This CDR3 has 15 residues. The V and J ends lost 7 bases and 5 bases respectively, with 17 bases between them.

This clonotype was picked up a small number of times. The chain recombines TRBV6-2 or TRBV6-3 with TRBJ2-3, with D unresolved. The CDR3 totals 12 residues. The V end was cut by 5 bases, the J end by 7 bases, with 10 bases between. Germline V gene data show CDR1 as MNHEY and CDR2 as SVGEGT. The CDR3 region has the DNA TGTGCCAGCAGTGCTACGGTTCATACGCAGTATTTT. This encodes CASSATVHTQYF.

The genes are TRBV30 and TRBJ1-1, with 7 bases identical to TRBD1. Germline V gene sequence: CDR1 GTSNPN, CDR2 SVGIG (reference sequence). With V trimmed by 2 bases and J by 5 bases, 8 bases remained unmatched. The CDR3 length is 14 residues. Here the CDR3 DNA reads TGTGCCTGGAGTATCGGGACAGCCAGAACTGAAGCTTTCTTT. It encodes CAWSIGTARTEAFF.

The chain recombines TRBV30 with TRBJ2-7, with TRBD2 matching 9 bases. The germline gives CDR1 GTSNPN, CDR2 SVGIG (reference sequence). The CDR3 is 14 amino acids. Trimming cost V 5 bases and J 8 bases; bases outside gene matches: 13. The CDR3 DNA reads as TGTGCCTGGGGTGATGGAGGACTAGCGCGAAAGCAGTACTTC. Translation gives CAWGDGGLARKQYF.

The gene calls are TRBV4-3 and TRBJ2-6, with TRBD1 matching over 10 bases. The CDR3 has 20 amino acids. The germline V gene encodes CDR1 LGHNA and CDR2 YSLEER. The V segment lost 0 bases and the J segment 4 bases; nucleotides outside the gene matches: 12. CDR3 sequence: CASSQDLYGTGDPGANVLTF. The CDR3 nucleotides read TGCGCCAGCAGCCAAGATCTATATGGGACAGGGGATCCAGGGGCCAACGTCCTGACTTTC.

This clonotype was seen a handful of times. The chain joins TRBV14 to TRBJ1-2, with a tentative D call TRBD1 (5 bases). The V end lost 4 bases, the J end lost 2 bases, and 14 bases lay between the germline ends. This CDR3 contains 15 residues. Looked up from germline, CDR1 is SGHDN and CDR2 is FVKESK. The CDR3 protein is CASSPLIGTNYGYTF. The DNA for the CDR3 is TGTGCCAGCAGCCCCCTGATAGGGACCAACTATGGCTACACCTTC.

This rearrangement joins TRBV12-3 or TRBV12-4 to TRBJ1-6; 8 bases line up with TRBD1. The V and J ends lost 7 bases and 9 bases, in that order; junction bases with no gene match: 5. The CDR3 runs to 13 residues. Here the CDR3 DNA reads TGTGCCAGCACCGGACAGGGAGGTTCACCCCTCCACTTT. Residues: CASTGQGGSPLHF.

The chain combines TRBV4-3 with TRBJ2-4; TRBD1 agrees at 9 bases. In germline, CDR1 is LGHNA, CDR2 YSLEER. The CDR3 contains 15 residues. With V trimmed by 4 bases and J by 5 bases, 6 bases remained unmatched. The CDR3 sequence: CASSRRTGGENIQYF. The DNA of the CDR3 is TGCGCCAGCAGCCGGAGAACAGGGGGCGAAAACATTCAGTACTTC.